This is a list of T cell receptor beta chains from one sample in a study of T cells in Graves' hyperthyroidism and ophthalmopathy. TCRdb reanalysed the multiplex PCR reads using MiXCR and keeps one entry per CDR3 protein. In the table there are some 760,000 distinct CDR3 sequences, about 15% of which are singletons. The source material was blood. These TCRs come from a woman aged 18-35 years with Graves' hyperthyroidism. Both conserved end residues are part of each CDR3. A D gene is named only where the DNA matches it firmly. Where a row states a size, it is once, few, many or the class of an expanded clone; other rows omit it.

J gene	V gene	clone size	D gene	CDR3 DNA	CDR3 protein
TRBJ2-1	TRBV7-9	.	TRBD2	TGTGCCAGCAGCATAGGACTAGCGGGGGCCCCTGGGCAGTTCTTC	CASSIGLAGAPGQFF
TRBJ2-7	TRBV7-9	.	TRBD1	TGTGCCAGCAGCTTAGGCGTAACGGGACAGGGGACTATCCGGCCCTACGAGCAGTACTTC	CASSLGVTGQGTIRPYEQYF
TRBJ2-1	TRBV11-2	many	.	TGTGCCAGCAGTCTCCTTTTTAGCAGTAATGAGCAGTTCTTC	CASSLLFSSNEQFF
TRBJ1-5	TRBV18	many	.	TGTGCCAGCGCTGGACAGACTAGCAATCAGCCCCAGCATTTT	CASAGQTSNQPQHF
TRBJ2-1	TRBV20-1	few	.	TGCAGTGCACCTGACGACCGGAGCTCCTACAATGAGCAGTTCTTC	CSAPDDRSSYNEQFF
TRBJ1-1	TRBV7-9	few	TRBD1	TGTGCCAGCAGTTTAATCCGGGACAGGGGTGAAGCTTTCTTT	CASSLIRDRGEAFF
TRBJ2-3	TRBV18	many	.	TGTGCCAGCTCACCCCCTTGGACGGCTAGCACAGATACGCAGTATTTT	CASSPPWTASTDTQYF
TRBJ1-1	TRBV19	.	.	TGTGCCAGTAGACTAGGGGCCGCGAACACTGAAGCTTTCTTT	CASRLGAANTEAFF
TRBJ2-2	TRBV19	.	.	TGTGCCAGTAGTATGAAGGATGGGGCCAGGGGGGCCGGGGAGCTGTTTTTT	CASSMKDGARGAGELFF
TRBJ2-6	TRBV29-1	many	.	TGCAGCGTCCCGGGAGCCTCCTCTGGGGCCAACGTCCTGACTTTC	CSVPGASSGANVLTF
TRBJ2-5	TRBV10-3	many	TRBD1	TGTGCCATCAGCGACCCCCGGGACAGGGAAGGAGAGACCCAGTACTTC	CAISDPRDREGETQYF
TRBJ1-2	TRBV6-5	many	.	TGTGCCAGCAGTTACTCGAGCTCAGGGGCGGGAGGCTACACCTTC	CASSYSSSGAGGYTF
TRBJ1-1	TRBV19	.	.	TGTGCCAGTACCCCCCTTCGGAGGGGGGTGAACACTGAAGCTTTCTTT	CASTPLRRGVNTEAFF
TRBJ1-5	TRBV2	many	TRBD1	TGTGCCAGCAGGCGGACAGGGGGCCCTTATAGCAATCAGCCCCAGCATTTT	CASRRTGGPYSNQPQHF
TRBJ2-7	TRBV30	many	.	TGTGCCTGGAGTGTAGAGTCGGGGGGCGACTCCTCCTACGAGCAGTACTTC	CAWSVESGGDSSYEQYF
TRBJ2-2	TRBV18	few	.	TGTGCCAGCTTTCCGGACAGAAGGGCCCGGGAGCTGTTTTTT	CASFPDRRARELFF
TRBJ2-6	TRBV2	.	.	TGTGCCAGCGGATCCGGGACTGCGACTTTTGGGGCCAACGTCCTGACTTTC	CASGSGTATFGANVLTF
TRBJ2-3	TRBV29-1	few	.	TGCAGCGTTGACTTGGGGGCAGATACGCAGTATTTT	CSVDLGADTQYF
TRBJ2-3	TRBV20-1	many	.	TGCAGTGCTAGAGCGGGGCGCTCGACGGGAGATCTAGATACGCAGTATTTT	CSARAGRSTGDLDTQYF
TRBJ2-7	TRBV11-2	many	TRBD1	TGTGCCAGCAAGCTGGGACAGGACTCCTACGAGCAGTACTTC	CASKLGQDSYEQYF
TRBJ1-1	TRBV18	many	.	TGTGCCAGCTCACCATGGAGGGTTATGAACACTGAAGCTTTCTTT	CASSPWRVMNTEAFF
TRBJ2-1	TRBV4-1	.	.	TGCGCCAGCAGCCAACTTGCGGCGGTTGCCTACAATGAGCAGTTCTTC	CASSQLAAVAYNEQFF
TRBJ2-2	TRBV4-2	few	.	TGTGCCAGCAGCCAGGTACCGGGACAGAACACCGGGGAGCTGTTTTTT	CASSQVPGQNTGELFF
TRBJ2-1	TRBV24-1	.	.	TGTGCCACCAGTGTCAGAACTAGCATGGGTGAGCAGTTCTTC	CATSVRTSMGEQFF
TRBJ2-3	TRBV20-1	many	.	TGCAGTGCCACCCGAGCAATCTTCTTAGATACGCAGTATTTT	CSATRAIFLDTQYF
TRBJ2-7	TRBV30	many	.	TGTGCCTGGAGTGTACTCTCACGGAAGCTGACCTACGAGCAGTACTTC	CAWSVLSRKLTYEQYF
TRBJ2-6	TRBV24-1	.	TRBD1	TGTGCCACCAGTGATTTTAGGGGGACAGGGGATGACTCTGGGGCCAACGTCCTGACTTTC	CATSDFRGTGDDSGANVLTF
TRBJ1-1	TRBV29-1	few	.	TGCAGCGTTGGGAAGGGAGGGACTGAAGCTTTCTTT	CSVGKGGTEAFF
TRBJ2-7	TRBV15	.	.	TGTGCCACCAGCAGGTCCAGGGGATTCTCCTACGAGCAGTACTTC	CATSRSRGFSYEQYF
TRBJ2-7	TRBV6-2/TRBV6-3	many	.	TGTGCCAGCAGATTACTCGAAACCCGCGGTTACGAGCAGTACTTC	CASRLLETRGYEQYF
TRBJ2-1	TRBV4-1	few	TRBD2	TGCGCCAGCAGCCCCGGACTAGCGGTCAGCTCCTACAATGAGCAGTTCTTC	CASSPGLAVSSYNEQFF
TRBJ1-4	TRBV6-5	few	.	TGTGCCAGCAGTTCCGTACACGGAGAAAAACTGTTTTTT	CASSSVHGEKLFF
TRBJ2-1	TRBV14	few	TRBD2	TGTGCCAGCAGCCAACTTCCCCCAACTAGCGGGGGGAATGAGCAGTTCTTC	CASSQLPPTSGGNEQFF
TRBJ2-1	TRBV27	many	.	TGTGCCAGCAGTTTGGGACCGGGAACTGTCCCCAATGAGCAGTTCTTC	CASSLGPGTVPNEQFF
TRBJ2-3	TRBV6-1	.	.	TGTGCCAGCAGTAAATACAGCAGTCGGTTCACAGATACGCAGTATTTT	CASSKYSSRFTDTQYF
TRBJ2-7	TRBV12-3/TRBV12-4	.	.	TGTGCCAGCAGTTTTCATAACTTATTGGGGCAGTACTTC	CASSFHNLLGQYF
TRBJ2-5	TRBV3-1	many	.	TGTGCCAGCAGCCAAGATACGTACGAGGGACCACAAGAGACCCAGTACTTC	CASSQDTYEGPQETQYF
TRBJ2-7	TRBV28	many	.	TGTGCCAGCAGTTTGTTGGTGTCCCCCTACGAGCAGTACTTC	CASSLLVSPYEQYF
TRBJ2-2	TRBV7-2	few	TRBD2	TGTGCCAGCAGCTTAGGCGGGAGGGCGCGACGGACCGGGGAGCTGTTTTTT	CASSLGGRARRTGELFF
TRBJ2-1	TRBV7-3	many	TRBD2	TGTGCCAGCAGTCTCGGGACTAGCGGGAGCTATGAGCAGTTCTTC	CASSLGTSGSYEQFF
TRBJ2-7	TRBV6-5	few	.	TGTGCCAGCAGTTACTCTCCAGCTACTTACGAGCAGTACTTC	CASSYSPATYEQYF
TRBJ2-1	TRBV13	few	.	TGTGCCAGCAGCCCCAGGGGCCATGAGCAGTTCTTC	CASSPRGHEQFF
TRBJ2-3	TRBV2	many	.	TGTGCCAGCAGTGAGGAAGTGACAGATACGCAGTATTTT	CASSEEVTDTQYF
TRBJ1-2	TRBV5-1	.	.	TGCGCCAGCAGCTTGGTAGGGACTGGTGGCTACACCTTC	CASSLVGTGGYTF
TRBJ2-7	TRBV7-2	.	.	TGTGCCAGCAGCTCCACGACAGGAACCTACGAGCAGTACTTC	CASSSTTGTYEQYF
TRBJ1-1	TRBV4-1	many	.	TGCGCCAGCAGCCACGTTAACCCTGGCCGTAACACTGAAGCTTTCTTT	CASSHVNPGRNTEAFF
TRBJ2-5	TRBV20-1	.	TRBD2	TGCAGTGCTAGGTCCTCCCTAGCGGGAGGGCAAGAGACCCAGTACTTC	CSARSSLAGGQETQYF
TRBJ1-3	TRBV11-2	few	TRBD1	TGTGCCAGCAGCTTAAGAGGGACAGGAGACTCTGGAAACACCATATATTTT	CASSLRGTGDSGNTIYF
TRBJ2-7	TRBV28	many	.	TGTGCCAGCAAAGTGACGGCGTCCTGGGAGCAGTACTTC	CASKVTASWEQYF
TRBJ1-1	TRBV7-9	many	.	TGTGCCAGCAGCTTAATGATGAACACTGAAGCTTTCTTT	CASSLMMNTEAFF
TRBJ1-2	TRBV19	few	TRBD1	TGTGCCAGCAATGGACAGGGGACCCGCTATGGCTACACCTTC	CASNGQGTRYGYTF